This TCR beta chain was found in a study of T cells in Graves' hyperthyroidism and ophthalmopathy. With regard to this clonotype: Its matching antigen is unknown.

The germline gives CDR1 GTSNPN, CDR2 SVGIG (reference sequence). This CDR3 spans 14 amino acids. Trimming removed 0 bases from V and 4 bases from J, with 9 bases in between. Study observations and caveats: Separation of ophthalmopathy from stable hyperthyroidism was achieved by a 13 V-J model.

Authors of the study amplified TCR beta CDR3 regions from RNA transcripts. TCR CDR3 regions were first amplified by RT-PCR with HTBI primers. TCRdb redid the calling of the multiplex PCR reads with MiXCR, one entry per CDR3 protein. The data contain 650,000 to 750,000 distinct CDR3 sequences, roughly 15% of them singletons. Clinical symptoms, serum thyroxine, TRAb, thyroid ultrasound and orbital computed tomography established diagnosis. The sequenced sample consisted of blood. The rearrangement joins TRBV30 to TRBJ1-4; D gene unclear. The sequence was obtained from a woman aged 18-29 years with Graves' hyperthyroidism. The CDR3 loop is CAWSVGQHNEKLFF. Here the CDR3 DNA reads TGTGCCTGGAGTGTGGGTCAGCATAATGAAAAACTGTTTTTT.